Below, 23 T cell receptor beta chains from the same sample are listed, as sequenced in a study of T cell repertoires in cytomegalovirus infection. TCRdb called the reads again in MiXCR, with one record for every CDR3 protein. Among some 680,000 distinct CDR3 sequences, less than 40% were seen once, and the ten largest hold around 2.6%. The sequencing sample was made of PBMCs. The source of these receptors is a human donor in good health (CMV status not recorded). Some clones in this sample may be carry-over from other donors' samples.

Points on this clonotype: The junction and the germline gene differ at one end; a read error may be behind it. The chain uses TRBV7-9 and TRBJ2-5; D is undetermined. Germline V gene data show CDR1 as SEHNR and CDR2 as FQNEAQ (reference sequence). This CDR3 contains 13 residues. As DNA, the CDR3 is TGTGCCAGAAGCTCCCCGGACCAAGCGACCCAGTACTTC. Its translation is CARSSPDQATQYF.

For this clonotype: The conserved phenylalanine or tryptophan is not found at the CDR3 terminus, so this likely reflects a read error. The chain is built from TRBV6-1 and TRBJ2-1; perhaps TRBD2 as D (5 bases). Germline lookup yields CDR1 MNHNS and CDR2 SASEGT. The CDR3 totals 16 residues. Trimming took off 6 bases at V and 2 bases at J, with 17 bases between the two ends. DNA of the CDR3: TGTGCCAGCAGACGATCCAGAGGGCAAGCCTACAATGAGCAGTTCTTA. Its translation is CASRRSRGQAYNEQFL.

The chain combines TRBV9 with TRBJ1-6; D is ambiguous. Per the germline V gene, CDR1 is SGDLS and CDR2 is YYNGEE. Trimming took off 0 bases at V and 10 bases at J, with 11 bases between the two ends. There are 14 residues in the CDR3. The CDR3 sequence is CASSVDAGNSPLHF. CDR3 DNA sequence: TGTGCCAGCAGCGTAGACGCGGGGAACTCACCCCTCCACTTT.

The sample holds a few counts of this clonotype. The genes are TRBV19 and TRBJ2-5; 8 bases fit TRBD1. The CDR3 has 15 amino acids. The germline gives CDR1 LNHDA, CDR2 SQIVND (reference sequence). J gave up 2 bases and V 3 bases, and 5 bases lay outside the gene matches. The CDR3, as DNA: TGTGCCAGTAGTATCGGCAGGGGGCGGCAAGAGACCCAGTACTTC. This encodes CASSIGRGRQETQYF. The full variable domain, its missing parts supplied by reference TRBV19 and TRBJ2-5, is DGGITQSPKYLFRKEGQNVTLSCEQNLNHDAMYWYRQDPGQGLRLIYYSQIVNDFQKGDIAEGYSVSREKKESFPLTVTSAQKNPTAFYLCASSIGRGRQETQYFGPGTRLLVL.

This clonotype has a handful of counts. The J gene is TRBJ1-5, the V gene TRBV24-1; D not certain. Germline V gene lookup returns CDR1 KGHDR and CDR2 SFDVKD. The CDR3 loop spans 14 amino acids. The germline V and J ends were trimmed by 2 bases and 5 bases, with 9 bases remaining between them. CDR3 sequence: CATSDYNTDQPQHF. The CDR3 DNA sequence: TGTGCCACCAGTGATTATAACACGGATCAGCCCCAGCATTTT.

This clonotype turned up a few times. The genes are TRBV5-1 and TRBJ2-7; D gene ambiguous. CDR1 is SGHRS and CDR2 is YFSETQ in the germline V gene. The CDR3 is 12 residues long. Trimming pared 0 bases from V and 3 bases from J, leaving 4 bases between. The CDR3 is CASSLGYYEQYF. CDR3 nucleotides: TGCGCCAGCAGCTTGGGGTACTACGAGCAGTACTTC.

The rearrangement uses TRBV5-6 and TRBJ2-4, with D maybe TRBD1 (6 bases). The CDR3 extends over 14 amino acids. V lost 2 bases and J 8 bases, leaving 14 bases between the germline ends. Germline loops: CDR1 SGHDT, CDR2 YYEEEE. CDR3 sequence (DNA): TGTGCCAGCAGCTTTCCTGGGGGCGCAGACATTCAGTACTTC. The encoded protein is CASSFPGGADIQYF.

The gene calls are TRBV12-3 or TRBV12-4 and TRBJ2-1; TRBD2 matches 9 bases. The CDR3 has 15 amino acids. V lost 3 bases, J lost 4 bases, and 4 bases stayed unmatched. The CDR3: CASSFQREVYNEQFF. CDR3 DNA: TGTGCCAGCAGTTTCCAGCGGGAGGTTTACAATGAGCAGTTCTTC.

This clonotype was detected ten times or more. The rearrangement joins TRBV7-9 to TRBJ2-5; no reliable D call. V shed 1 base and J shed 2 bases, with 11 bases lying between them. The CDR3 sequence is 15 residues long. Germline V gives CDR1 SEHNR, CDR2 FQNEAQ (reference sequence). The CDR3 region has the DNA TGTGCCAGCAGCTTAGGACCGGGCAGGCAAGAGACCCAGTACTTC. Amino acids: CASSLGPGRQETQYF. The full variable domain, rest sourced from reference TRBV7-9 and TRBJ2-5, is DTGVSQNPRHKITKRGQNVTFRCDPISEHNRLYWYRQTLGQGPEFLTYFQNEAQLEKSRLLSDRFSAERPKGSFSTLEIQRTEQGDSAMYLCASSLGPGRQETQYFGPGTRLLVL.

This clonotype was found many times. V is TRBV7-9 and J is TRBJ1-6; perhaps TRBD1 as D (5 bases). Trimming removed 3 bases at V and 15 bases at J, with 18 bases between. The CDR3 runs to 14 residues. In germline, CDR1 is SEHNR, CDR2 FQNEAQ (reference sequence). The CDR3, as DNA: TGTGCCAGCAGCTTCGGACAAGGAGAGATGCTCCTCCACTTT. Translating it yields CASSFGQGEMLLHF.

The V call is TRBV28, the J call TRBJ2-7, with 9 bases fitting TRBD1. In germline, CDR1 is MDHEN, CDR2 SYDVKM. The CDR3 loop spans 15 amino acids. V trimming: 5 bases; J trimming: 5 bases; junction bases outside the gene matches: 10. This CDR3 is CASSVAGTGPHEQYF. The CDR3, as DNA: TGTGCCAGCAGTGTAGCCGGGACAGGGCCTCACGAGCAGTACTTC.

In this sample, this clonotype turned up many times. The chain employs TRBV7-6 and TRBJ2-2; TRBD1 agrees at 8 bases. Germline-derived CDR1 and CDR2 are SGHVS and FNYEAQ. The CDR3 totals 16 residues. J gave up 3 bases and V 4 bases, and 7 bases lay outside the gene matches. Here the CDR3 DNA reads TGTGCCAGCAGCTCATCCCAGGGGGCGGACACCGGGGAGCTGTTTTTT. It translates to CASSSSQGADTGELFF.

Comments on this clonotype: A junction boundary mismatches the germline segment, possibly from a read error. The CDR3 is CASRYSTRLEQYF. DNA for the CDR3: TGTGCCAGCAGATACTCGACGAGGCTCGAGCAGTACTTC. The chain carries TRBV6-5 and TRBJ2-7; the D is unclear. The V gene's germline CDR1 is MNHEY and CDR2 SVGAGI. The CDR3 length is 13 residues.

The table lists this clonotype with a few counts. The chain uses TRBV7-6 and TRBJ2-1; 8 bases are shared with TRBD1. The V gene's germline CDR1 is SGHVS and CDR2 FNYEAQ. The CDR3 is 15 amino acids. V was clipped by 4 bases and J by 4 bases; unmatched bases: 6. DNA of the CDR3: TGTGCCAGCAGCTCCCGGGACAGGTCGTACAATGAGCAGTTCTTC. It codes for CASSSRDRSYNEQFF.

This clonotype was observed a handful of times. The genes are TRBV20-1 and TRBJ2-3; 7 positions agree with TRBD2. The germline V gene encodes CDR1 DFQATT and CDR2 SNEGSKA (reference sequence). This CDR3 is 17 amino acids long. The trim removed 4 bases at V and 0 bases at J, leaving 13 bases unmatched. In DNA, the CDR3 is TGCAGTGCTATAAAATCACTAGCGAGAGCTAGCACAGATACGCAGTATTTT. As protein: CSAIKSLARASTDTQYF.

This clonotype has more than one count but fewer than ten. The gene calls are TRBV6-1 and TRBJ2-1; D is undetermined. CDR3 length: 15 residues. The germline gives CDR1 MNHNS, CDR2 SASEGT. V was clipped by 8 bases and J by 0 bases, with 14 bases between them. CDR3 sequence: CASPTTPSSYNEQFF. CDR3 coding DNA: TGTGCCAGCCCCACCACACCCAGCTCCTACAATGAGCAGTTCTTC.

The chain combines TRBV25-1 with TRBJ2-7, with 8 bases that match TRBD2. CDR3 length: 15 residues. The germline V gene encodes CDR1 MGHDK and CDR2 SYGVNS. Germline trimming cut 5 bases from V and 3 bases from J; bases unmatched to any gene: 9. CDR3 sequence reads: CASSPTGLDDYEQYF. In DNA, the CDR3 is TGTGCCAGCAGTCCAACGGGACTAGACGACTACGAGCAGTACTTC.

The V call is TRBV20-1, the J call TRBJ2-2; D not certain. The CDR3 is 15 residues long. Germline V gene sequence: CDR1 DFQATT, CDR2 SNEGSKA (reference sequence). The V gene lost 0 bases and the J gene lost 5 bases, with 13 bases spanning the gap. In nucleotides, the CDR3 is TGCAGTGCTAGAGATCAGGAGACTCTAACCGGGGAGCTGTTTTTT. Residues: CSARDQETLTGELFF.

The chain recombines TRBV11-1 with TRBJ2-4; 8 bases match TRBD2. Germline trimming cut 4 bases from V and 5 bases from J; bases unmatched to any gene: 10. This CDR3 has 16 residues. Germline V gene data show CDR1 as SGHAT and CDR2 as FQDESV (reference sequence). The DNA for the CDR3 is TGTGCCAGCAGCTCAGTTGCCGGGAGGGAGGAAAACATTCAGTACTTC. Translated: CASSSVAGREENIQYF. Full variable domain (remainder filled in from reference TRBV11-1 and TRBJ2-4): EAEVAQSPRYKITEKSQAVAFWCDPISGHATLYWYRQILGQGPELLVQFQDESVVDDSQLPKDRFSAERLKGVDSTLKIQPAELGDSAMYLCASSSVAGREENIQYFGAGTRLSVL.

This rearrangement joins TRBV7-9 to TRBJ2-5; 9 bases align to TRBD1. The junction had 11 bases not matched to a gene; V was cut back by 5 bases and J by 4 bases. The CDR3 runs 16 residues. The germline gives CDR1 SEHNR, CDR2 FQNEAQ (reference sequence). CDR3 in amino acids: CASSGHRGRLIETQYF. The CDR3 nucleotides are TGTGCCAGCAGCGGACACAGGGGGCGATTGATAGAGACCCAGTACTTC.

This clonotype has only a few counts. The rearrangement links TRBV6-5 to TRBJ1-1; D gene uncertain. This CDR3 comprises 13 residues. Trimming cost V 6 bases and J 0 bases, with 8 bases left between them. Germline lookup yields CDR1 MNHEY and CDR2 SVGAGI. CDR3 in amino acids: CASRIDMNTEAFF. Here the CDR3 DNA reads TGTGCCAGCAGGATAGACATGAACACTGAAGCTTTCTTT.

This clonotype came up a few times. The V gene is TRBV27, the J gene TRBJ1-5; no reliable D call. The germline V and J ends were trimmed by 6 bases and 1 base, with 16 bases remaining between them. The length of the CDR3 is 16 residues. From germline, CDR1 is MNHEY and CDR2 SMNVEV (reference sequence). The CDR3 sequence: CASRPRVGGSNQPQHF. The DNA of the CDR3 is TGTGCCAGCAGACCAAGAGTAGGCGGGAGCAATCAGCCCCAGCATTTT.

CDR3 protein: CASNNYGTGQETQYF. The CDR3 DNA sequence: TGTGCCAGCAATAACTACGGGACTGGCCAAGAGACCCAGTACTTC. The rearrangement links TRBV6-1 to TRBJ2-5; tentative D call: TRBD2 (6 bases). CDR3 length: 15 residues. Germline values: CDR1 MNHNS, CDR2 SASEGT. V was trimmed by 7 bases and J by 1 base, leaving 16 bases between them.